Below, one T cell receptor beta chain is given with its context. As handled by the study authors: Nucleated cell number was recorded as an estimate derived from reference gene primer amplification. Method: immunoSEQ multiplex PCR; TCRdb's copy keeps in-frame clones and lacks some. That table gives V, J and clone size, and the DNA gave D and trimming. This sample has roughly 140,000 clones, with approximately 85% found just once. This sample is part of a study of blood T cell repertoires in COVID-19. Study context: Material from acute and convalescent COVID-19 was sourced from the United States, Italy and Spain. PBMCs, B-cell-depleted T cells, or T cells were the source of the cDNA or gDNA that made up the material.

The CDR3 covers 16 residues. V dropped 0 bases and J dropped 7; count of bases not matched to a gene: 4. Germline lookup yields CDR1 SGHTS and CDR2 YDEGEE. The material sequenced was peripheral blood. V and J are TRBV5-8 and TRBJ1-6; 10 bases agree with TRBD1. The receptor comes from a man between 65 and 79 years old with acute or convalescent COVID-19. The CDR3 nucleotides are TGTGCCAGCAGCTTGGGACAGGGGGCGCGAAATTCACCCCTCCACTTT. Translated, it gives CASSLGQGARNSPLHF.